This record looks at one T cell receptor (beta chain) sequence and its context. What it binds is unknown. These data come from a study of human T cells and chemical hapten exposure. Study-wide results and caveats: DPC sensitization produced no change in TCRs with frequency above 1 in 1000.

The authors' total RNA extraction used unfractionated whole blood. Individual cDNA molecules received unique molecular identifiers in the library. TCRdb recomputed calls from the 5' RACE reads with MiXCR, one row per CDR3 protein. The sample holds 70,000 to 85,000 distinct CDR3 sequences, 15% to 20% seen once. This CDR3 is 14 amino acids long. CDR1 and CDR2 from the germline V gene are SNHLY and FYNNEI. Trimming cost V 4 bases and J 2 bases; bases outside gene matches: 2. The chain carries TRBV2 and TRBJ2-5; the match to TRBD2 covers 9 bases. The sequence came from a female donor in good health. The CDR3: CASSGTSVQETQYF. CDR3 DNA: TGTGCCAGCAGTGGGACTAGCGTTCAAGAGACCCAGTACTTC.